Reported below is one TCR beta chain. V shed 5 bases and J 4 bases; nucleotides not matched to a gene: 6. CDR1 is SGHTA, CDR2 FQGNSA, per germline. The CDR3 length is 16 residues. This entry comes from a study of blood T cell repertoires in COVID-19. Authors' data handling: Researchers report that nucleated cell counts were estimated from reference gene primer amplification. Measured with immunoSEQ multiplex PCR; TCRdb has only the in-frame clones, and not every one. That table is the source of V, J and clone size, and D and trimming were worked out from the DNA. The repertoire consists of 130,000 or so clones, with 84% occurring once and the leading ten covering about 12%.

The sequenced sample was peripheral blood. This clonotype originated in an older woman with acute or convalescent COVID-19. The rearrangement links TRBV7-2 to TRBJ1-6; 9 nucleotides match TRBD1. The DNA of the CDR3 is TGTGCCAGCAGCCTCTGGGACAGGGTTTATAATTCACCCCTCCACTTT. Translating it yields CASSLWDRVYNSPLHF.